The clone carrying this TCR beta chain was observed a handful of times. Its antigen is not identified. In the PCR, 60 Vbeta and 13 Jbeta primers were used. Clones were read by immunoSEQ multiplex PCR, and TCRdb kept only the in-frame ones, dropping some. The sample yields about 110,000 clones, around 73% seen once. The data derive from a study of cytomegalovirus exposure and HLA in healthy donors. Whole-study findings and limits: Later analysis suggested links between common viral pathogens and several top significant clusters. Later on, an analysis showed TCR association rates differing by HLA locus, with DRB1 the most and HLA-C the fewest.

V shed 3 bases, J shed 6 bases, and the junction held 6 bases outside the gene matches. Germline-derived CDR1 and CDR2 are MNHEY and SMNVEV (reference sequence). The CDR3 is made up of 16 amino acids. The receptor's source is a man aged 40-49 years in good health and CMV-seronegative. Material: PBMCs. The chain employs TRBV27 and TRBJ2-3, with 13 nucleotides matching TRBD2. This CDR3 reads CASSFVLAGGRDTQYF. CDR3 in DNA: TGTGCCAGCAGTTTTGTACTAGCGGGGGGGCGGGATACGCAGTATTTT.